These 20 T cell receptor beta chains were sequenced from one sample in a study of metastatic and nonmetastatic thyroid tumors (TCRdb year 2020). The receptor library was made with PCR. Sequenced on an Illumina HiSeq 4000. TCRdb redid the processing of the public reads, applying fastp at Q25 and MiXCR, and retained in-frame beta chains. The sample has roughly 75,000 clones on record, 12% of them singletons. The top ten clonotypes cover roughly 9.6% of the sample. None of the patients had been given any treatment before thyroid surgery. Input material: tumor tissue. These receptors came from a female donor with papillary thyroid cancer or a benign thyroid nodule (not recorded which). Some clones in this sample may be carry-over from other donors' samples.

In this sample, this clone turned up a few times. Possible read error: a much larger clone is one base away. The chain carries TRBV11-3 and TRBJ2-7, with 8 bases lining up with TRBD2. Trimming took 1 base from V and 6 from J; bases not matched to a gene: 11. CDR3 length: 16 amino acids. The germline gives CDR1 SGHNT, CDR2 YENEEA. Written as DNA, the CDR3 is TGTGCCAGCAGCTTAGGCGGGGGGCAGGGGACCTGCGAGCAGTACTTC. The encoded protein is CASSLGGGQGTCEQYF.

A word on this clone: This may stem from a read error, because a much larger clone lies one nucleotide away. Other nucleotide sequences from this sample produce the same CDR3. CDR3 in amino acids: CASSSGTGGYEQYF. The CDR3 region has the DNA TGTGCCAGCAGCTCAGGGACAGGGGGCTACGAGCAATACTTC. This chain joins TRBV7-6 and TRBJ2-7; 12 positions agree with TRBD1. CDR1 is SGHVS, CDR2 FNYEAQ, per germline. The CDR3 covers 14 residues.

At least ten counts were recorded for this clone. The chain employs TRBV19 and TRBJ1-5; D is ambiguous. V was pared by 1 base and J by 0 bases, with 10 bases between. The CDR3 is 16 residues long. Germline V gives CDR1 LNHDA, CDR2 SQIVND (reference sequence). CDR3 in amino acids: CASSIGTGNSNQPQHF. The CDR3 bases are TGTGCCAGTAGTATAGGGACGGGAAATAGCAATCAGCCCCAGCATTTT. Full variable domain (rest looked up from reference TRBV19 and TRBJ1-5): DGGITQSPKYLFRKEGQNVTLSCEQNLNHDAMYWYRQDPGQGLRLIYYSQIVNDFQKGDIAEGYSVSREKKESFPLTVTSAQKNPTAFYLCASSIGTGNSNQPQHFGDGTRLSIL.

As concerns this clone: A much larger clone differs from this one at a single base, so this may be a read error. The sample carries other DNA sequences with the same CDR3. The chain carries TRBV25-1 and TRBJ2-7; tentatively, D is TRBD1 or TRBD2 (5 bases each). V gave up 8 bases and J gave up 7 bases, with 12 bases separating them. The CDR3 sequence is 11 residues long. Germline assignment: CDR1 MGHDK and CDR2 SYGVNS. This chain's CDR3 is CASGLAGEQYF. CDR3 sequence (DNA): TGTGCCAGCGGCCTAGCAGGGGAGCAGTACTTC.

In this sample, this clone turned up many times. CDR3 protein: CASSSRGARDEQFF. The CDR3 DNA reads TGTGCCAGCAGTTCTAGGGGGGCTCGGGATGAGCAGTTCTTC. The chain has TRBV6-5 and TRBJ2-1, with D perhaps given as TRBD1 or TRBD2 (6 bases each). Per the germline V gene, CDR1 is MNHEY and CDR2 is SVGAGI. Trimming cost V 4 bases and J 8 bases, with 15 bases left between them. The CDR3 covers 14 residues.

This clone was observed many times. The rearrangement uses TRBV11-3 and TRBJ2-7; D might be TRBD1 (5 bases). The CDR3 extends over 11 amino acids. Germline-derived CDR1 and CDR2 are SGHNT and YENEEA. V lost 4 bases, J lost 5 bases, and 6 bases lay in between. CDR3 residues: CASSSTDEQYF. In nucleotides, the CDR3 is TGTGCCAGCAGCTCGACAGACGAGCAGTACTTC.

About this clone itself: A much larger clone differs from this one at a single base, so this may be a read error. The chain joins TRBV6-2 or TRBV6-3 to TRBJ1-4; possible D gene TRBD1, 5 bases. CDR3 length: 14 residues. Germline lookup yields CDR1 MNHEY and CDR2 SVGEGT. Trimming stripped 10 bases from V and 8 bases from J, with 20 bases between. CDR3 sequence: CATGDFRRLEKLFF. The CDR3 coding sequence is TGTGCCACCGGGGACTTTCGCCGGTTGGAAAAACTGTTTTTT.

Points on this clone: With a much larger clone just one base away, this may be a read error. The chain's CDR3 is CATSDSLTGRASF. DNA for the CDR3: TGTGCCACCAGTGATTCTCTGACAGGACGAGCTTCCTTT. This chain uses TRBV24-1 with TRBJ1-1, with D tentatively TRBD1 (6 bases). Germline V gives CDR1 KGHDR, CDR2 SFDVKD. The CDR3 totals 13 residues.

As regards this clone: A much larger clone lies a single base off, so this may be a read error. This sample includes further DNA sequences coding for the same CDR3. The chain combines TRBV27 with TRBJ2-6, with a weak D call TRBD1 (5 bases). This CDR3 is 14 amino acids long. Germline loops: CDR1 MNHEY, CDR2 SMNVEV (reference sequence). V was trimmed by 5 bases and J by 7 bases, leaving 12 bases between them. The chain's CDR3 is CASSKGVGANVLTF. CDR3 bases: TGTGCCAGCAGTAAAGGGGTCGGTGCCAACGTCCTGACTTTC. Based on the CDR3 plus reference TRBV27 and TRBJ2-6, the full variable domain is EAQVTQNPRYLITVTGKKLTVTCSQNMNHEYMSWYRQDPGLGLRQIYYSMNVEVTDKGDVPEGYKVSRKEKRNFPLILESPSPNQTSLYFCASSKGVGANVLTFGAGSRLTVL.

Sample share makes this clone medium-sized. The gene calls are TRBV6-1 and TRBJ2-7; D might be TRBD1 (6 bases). Germline V gene sequence: CDR1 MNHNS, CDR2 SASEGT. CDR3 length: 15 amino acids. Trimming removed 5 bases from V and 3 bases from J, with 17 bases in between. CDR3: CASSLGTGTIYEQYF. The CDR3 DNA reads as TGTGCCAGCAGTTTGGGAACAGGGACCATCTACGAGCAGTACTTC.

At least ten counts were recorded for this clone. The chain has TRBV7-3 and TRBJ2-2, with 8 bases lining up with TRBD2. The J segment lost 6 bases and the V segment lost 1 base, leaving 4 bases of the junction unmatched. Germline CDR1 is SGHTA and CDR2 is FQGTGA. The length of the CDR3 is 15 residues. The CDR3 region is CASSLRAGVPGELFF. The CDR3 coding sequence is TGTGCCAGCAGCTTAAGAGCGGGAGTACCCGGGGAGCTGTTTTTT.

This clone was seen a few times. The chain couples TRBV27 to TRBJ2-5; 7 positions match TRBD1. With 5 bases clipped from V and 4 bases from J, the junction kept 13 bases outside the gene matches. CDR3 length: 16 amino acids. The V gene's germline CDR1 is MNHEY and CDR2 SMNVEV (reference sequence). This CDR3 reads CASSTHPQGLRETQYF. The CDR3 nucleotides are TGTGCCAGCAGTACCCACCCACAGGGGTTACGAGAGACCCAGTACTTC.

This clone was recorded at least ten times. The rearrangement links TRBV29-1 to TRBJ1-1, with D possibly matching TRBD1 (5 bases). The CDR3 runs to 12 residues. V was cut by 1 base and J by 4 bases, with 7 bases left in between. Germline assignment: CDR1 SQVTM and CDR2 ANQGSEA. The CDR3 reads CSVEVQGTEAFF. The CDR3 DNA is TGCAGCGTTGAAGTCCAGGGCACTGAAGCTTTCTTT.

The chain couples TRBV20-1 to TRBJ2-1; no definite D call. The CDR3 extends over 11 amino acids. V lost 4 bases and J 9 bases, leaving 10 bases between the germline ends. Germline V gives CDR1 DFQATT, CDR2 SNEGSKA (reference sequence). The CDR3 is CSAIDLVEQFF. CDR3 nucleotides: TGCAGTGCTATAGATCTGGTTGAGCAGTTCTTC.

This clone was seen many times. The chain employs TRBV5-1 and TRBJ1-1, with D possibly matching TRBD1 (5 bases). The CDR3 runs 13 residues. Trimming stripped 7 bases from V and 1 base from J, with 11 bases between. Germline assignment: CDR1 SGHRS and CDR2 YFSETQ. DNA of the CDR3: TGCGCCAGCGTCGGGACTGGGAACACTGAAGCTTTCTTT. Encoded protein: CASVGTGNTEAFF.

This clone appeared many times. The genes are TRBV4-2 and TRBJ2-7; D is perhaps TRBD1 (6 bases). V lost 0 bases to trimming and J lost 4 bases, with 7 bases between them. The CDR3 has 13 amino acids. The germline V gene encodes CDR1 LGHNA and CDR2 YNFKEQ. CDR3 protein: CASSQEGQYEQYF. DNA for the CDR3: TGTGCCAGCAGCCAAGAAGGACAGTACGAGCAGTACTTC.

This clone was counted many times. The genes are TRBV7-9 and TRBJ1-5; no clear D. The CDR3 contains 13 residues. Germline V gives CDR1 SEHNR, CDR2 FQNEAQ (reference sequence). With 5 bases removed from V and 5 bases from J, the gap between germline ends came to 10 bases. CDR3 coding DNA: TGTGCCAGCAGCCTCGGGAGCGATCAGCCCCAGCATTTT. Protein product: CASSLGSDQPQHF. The whole variable domain, filled in from reference TRBV7-9 and TRBJ1-5, reads DTGVSQNPRHKITKRGQNVTFRCDPISEHNRLYWYRQTLGQGPEFLTYFQNEAQLEKSRLLSDRFSAERPKGSFSTLEIQRTEQGDSAMYLCASSLGSDQPQHFGDGTRLSIL.

This clone was counted only a few times. A much larger clone lies one base from this, so it may be a read error. The rearrangement uses TRBV2 and TRBJ2-5; D remains ambiguous. Germline loops: CDR1 SNHLY, CDR2 FYNNEI. The CDR3 is 15 residues long. Trimming pared 3 bases from V and 6 bases from J, leaving 17 bases between. In DNA, the CDR3 is TGTGCCAGCAGTGATTTTAGCTGGAAGAAGAAGACCCAGTACTTC. It specifies CASSDFSWKKKTQYF.

This clone was counted ten times or more. The chain joins TRBV5-4 to TRBJ2-2; D is undetermined. Germline loops: CDR1 SGHNT, CDR2 YYREEE (reference sequence). There are 13 residues in the CDR3. V was trimmed by 0 bases and J by 4 bases, leaving 4 bases between them. The CDR3 region is CASSLATTGELFF. The CDR3 DNA reads TGTGCCAGCAGCTTGGCGACCACCGGGGAGCTGTTTTTT.

Points on this clone: A much larger clone sits a single nucleotide away, making a read error possible. CDR3: CASSSSGPGELFF. The CDR3 DNA follows: TGCGCCAGCAGCTCGTCAGGGCCCGGGGAGCTGTTTTTT. The rearrangement joins TRBV5-1 to TRBJ2-2, with D possibly TRBD1 on 5 matching bases. The germline V gene encodes CDR1 SGHRS and CDR2 YFSETQ. V was pared by 3 bases and J by 6 bases, with 9 bases between. The CDR3 is 13 amino acids.